Described below is a single T cell receptor (beta chain) sequence and its context. These data are taken from a study of T cell changes during pregnancy in multiple sclerosis. Using immunoSEQ multiplex PCR, the repertoire was profiled, and TCRdb retains in-frame clones only, with some absent. The table lists more than 80,000 clones, 91% of them singletons. Germline loops: CDR1 SQVTM, CDR2 ANQGSEA. The germline V and J ends were trimmed by 4 bases and 10 bases, with 13 bases remaining between them. The CDR3 has 11 residues. The specimen was PBMCs, collected in the first trimester of pregnancy. This chain uses TRBV29-1 with TRBJ1-1; maybe TRBD1 (6 bases). The clonotype was recovered from a female donor in good health, serving as a control in a pregnancy study. Some clones in this sample may be carry-over from other donors' samples. The CDR3 sequence is CSVAEQGAAFF. DNA of the CDR3: TGCAGCGTTGCTGAACAGGGAGCAGCTTTCTTT.